This TCR beta chain was recovered during a study of Graves' ophthalmopathy and Graves' hyperthyroidism. Broader study findings: Most expanded clonotypes in thyroid above 0.001 frequency also showed up in blood.

V gave up 5 bases and J gave up 1 base; unmatched junction bases: 6. The CDR3 spans 15 residues. CDR1 SGHVS and CDR2 FQNEAQ come from the germline V gene. The study amplified TCR beta CDR3 regions using RNA transcripts. RT-PCR was first run with HTBI primers, then multiplex PCR in a second round. One entry per CDR3 protein results from TCRdb running MiXCR on the multiplex PCR reads. This sample has a few hundred thousand distinct CDR3 sequences, with about 17% found just once. This clonotype was seen at least ten times. The antigen remains undetermined. Ophthalmopathy absent within 18 months of follow-up marked hyperthyroidism as stable. Uncontrolled infections, other autoimmune diseases, pregnancy or lactation barred patients from enrollment.

This sequence originates from an adult woman with stable Graves' hyperthyroidism. The genes are TRBV7-8 and TRBJ2-7; 9 nucleotides align to TRBD1. The source material was peripheral blood. CDR3 sequence: CASSGFGTGSYEQYF. CDR3 sequence (DNA): TGTGCCAGCAGCGGATTCGGGACAGGGTCCTACGAGCAGTACTTC. Together with reference TRBV7-8 and TRBJ2-7, the CDR3 gives the full variable domain: GAGVSQSPRYKVAKRGQDVALRCDPISGHVSLFWYQQALGQGPEFLTYFQNEAQLDKSGLPSDRFFAERPEGSVSTLKIQRTQQEDSAVYLCASSGFGTGSYEQYFGPGTRLTVT.